This T cell receptor (beta chain) stems from a study of CD8 T cells in ankylosing spondylitis. The length of the CDR3 is 16 residues. The germline gives CDR1 SGHAT, CDR2 FQDESV (reference sequence). V lost 5 bases, J lost 2 bases, and 15 bases lay in between. This clonotype was observed a handful of times. TCRdb re-analysed the 5' RACE reads in MiXCR, keeping a single row per CDR3 protein. The sample shows about 360,000 distinct CDR3 sequences, 20% to 25% of them seen only once. Sequenced material: blood, either unsorted or a sorted T cell fraction (not recorded which). The chain links TRBV11-1 to TRBJ2-2, with D maybe TRBD1 (6 bases). This clonotype was obtained from a male donor with ankylosing spondylitis or in good health (not recorded which). CDR3 coding DNA: TGTGCCAGCAGCCCATCCAGGGGACCAAACACCGGGGAGCTGTTTTTT. Residues: CASSPSRGPNTGELFF.